The rows below give T cell receptor beta chains drawn from one sample of a study of blood T cells in healthy people across ages. TCRdb re-called the 5' RACE reads with MiXCR, one entry per CDR3 protein. This sample yields some 1.5 million distinct CDR3 sequences, of which roughly two fifths are seen a single time; around 4% belongs to the top ten. Source material: blood. Receptors were obtained from a woman in her late teens or twenties in good health. Each CDR3 is given with its conserved first and last residue.

j_call v_call cdr3_length cdr3_aa
TRBJ1-2 TRBV4-3 15 CASSLRDRENYGYTF
TRBJ1-2 TRBV25-1 15 CASSRGTGNNYGYTF
TRBJ2-7 TRBV20-1 13 CSAIGRGAYEQYF
TRBJ2-7 TRBV2 13 CASTEVYSYEQYF
TRBJ1-1 TRBV6-1 13 CASSEGGITEAFF
TRBJ2-5 TRBV20-1 11 CSVASLETQYF
TRBJ2-7 TRBV6-2/TRBV6-3 14 CASSYSSPSYEQYF
TRBJ2-5 TRBV13 15 CVSSLGDRDKETQYF
TRBJ1-1 TRBV29-1 13 CSALTELNTEAFF
TRBJ2-3 TRBV18 15 CASSPLGEAADTQYF
- TRBV5-1 15 CASSLGLGGYYEQYF
TRBJ1-1 TRBV7-9 13 CASSSQGLTEAFF
TRBJ1-5 TRBV6-5 15 CASSLASDSNQPQHF
TRBJ2-2 TRBV2 16 CASSLIAGGPPGELFF
TRBJ2-3 TRBV15 15 CATSRDIAGGDTQYF
TRBJ2-7 TRBV29-1 12 CSVVRGNYEQYF
TRBJ2-7 TRBV12-3/TRBV12-4 15 CASSPDGESSYEQYF
TRBJ2-7 TRBV2 16 CASSDLSRTGTYEQYF
TRBJ1-1 TRBV20-1 14 CSAPRGGQNTEAFF
TRBJ2-7 TRBV3-1 15 CASSQGGGARFEQYF
TRBJ1-6 TRBV29-1 15 CSVRLTSSYNSPLHF
TRBJ1-5 TRBV6-6 13 CASQGARGQPQHF
TRBJ2-3 TRBV20-1 16 CSARSGLAVITDTQYF
TRBJ2-7 TRBV5-1 15 CASSLDPLSSYEQYF
- TRBV12-5 16 CASGLVSSQGPETQYF
TRBJ1-3 TRBV12-3/TRBV12-4 14 CASSSGASGNTIYF
- TRBV29-1 13 CSVLGQLFQTQYF
TRBJ1-1 TRBV6-5 16 CASSYSVAGWDTEAFF
TRBJ2-1 TRBV6-1 15 CASITGGSSYNEQFF
TRBJ2-5 TRBV15 16 CATSSYGEVTQETQYF
TRBJ2-7 TRBV30 13 CAWTGTHSYEQYF
TRBJ2-5 TRBV20-1 12 CSASPESETQYF
TRBJ1-4 TRBV6-1 14 CASSEARIYVKLFF
TRBJ2-7 TRBV7-8 15 CASSRTSVSSYEQYF
TRBJ1-4 TRBV4-1 16 CASSQYSGTGREKLFF
TRBJ2-3 TRBV20-1 17 CSARVRDRGLFFDTQYF
TRBJ1-4 TRBV14 17 CASSQGTHRGSWEKLFF
TRBJ2-1 TRBV6-1 14 CASSLTGAYNEQFF